One and the same sample provided the 32 T cell receptor beta chains below, sequenced in a study of CD8 T cells in Susac syndrome. With random hexamers, reverse transcription was performed on about 0.45 to 1 ug of RNA. TCRdb itself ran the immunoSEQ multiplex PCR reads through MiXCR, one entry per CDR3 protein. Of a few hundred thousand distinct CDR3 sequences listed, 85% to 95% are singletons. Sequenced sample: CD4+ T cells from PBMCs. Every receptor here comes from a human donor with multiple sclerosis.

The chain recombines TRBV30 with TRBJ2-1; 11 nucleotides match TRBD1. Germline trimming cut 0 bases from V and 15 bases from J; bases unmatched to any gene: 4. This CDR3 is built from 12 residues. CDR1 is GTSNPN, CDR2 SVGIG, per germline (reference sequence). The CDR3 loop reads CAWSVRDRGGFF. CDR3 DNA: TGTGCCTGGAGTGTACGGGACAGGGGGGGGTTCTTC.

The chain has TRBV12-3 or TRBV12-4 and TRBJ1-2, with D maybe TRBD1 (6 bases). V was clipped by 6 bases and J by 4 bases, with 15 bases between them. The CDR3 has 14 amino acids. The chain's CDR3 is CASRSTGTSYGYTF. DNA of the CDR3: TGTGCCAGCAGGAGTACCGGGACATCCTATGGCTACACCTTC.

The rearrangement links TRBV20-1 to TRBJ1-1; 7 bases align to TRBD1. The germline V gene has CDR1 DFQATT and CDR2 SNEGSKA (reference sequence). Germline trimming cut 3 bases from V and 1 base from J; bases unmatched to any gene: 5. There are 14 residues in the CDR3. CDR3 residues: CSARAGGSNTEAFF. The CDR3 region has the DNA TGCAGTGCTAGGGCAGGGGGTTCGAACACTGAAGCTTTCTTT.

The V call is TRBV10-3, the J call TRBJ1-1; 9 bases agree with TRBD1. With 11 bases clipped from V and 5 bases from J, the junction kept 9 bases outside the gene matches. The germline CDR1 and CDR2 sequences are ENHRY and SYGVKD. The CDR3 sequence is 13 residues long. The DNA for the CDR3 is TGTGCCGTTTCCCGGACAGGGGAGACTGAAGCTTTCTTT. Translated, it gives CAVSRTGETEAFF.

The rearrangement links TRBV29-1 to TRBJ1-1; D is possibly TRBD1 (5 bases). There are 11 residues in the CDR3. Trimming took 4 bases from V and 6 from J, leaving 9 bases between them. Per the germline V gene, CDR1 is SQVTM and CDR2 is ANQGSEA. CDR3 nucleotides: TGCAGCGTTGCCGGACAAGCTGAAGCTTTCTTT. It specifies CSVAGQAEAFF.

This clonotype appeared a single time. The chain combines TRBV3-1 with TRBJ2-1, with 9 bases identical to TRBD1. The CDR3 runs to 13 residues. Germline lookup yields CDR1 LGHDT and CDR2 YNNKEL (reference sequence). V lost 6 bases to trimming and J lost 9 bases; unmatched junction nucleotides: 6. The CDR3 loop is CASRGTGKGEQFF. The CDR3 DNA sequence: TGTGCCAGCAGGGGGACAGGGAAGGGTGAGCAGTTCTTC.

The chain carries TRBV12-3 or TRBV12-4 and TRBJ1-6; D gene ambiguous. There are 14 residues in the CDR3. The ends were cut back, 5 bases at V and 7 bases at J, with 12 bases in the middle. This CDR3 is CASSPVRGNSPLHF. The CDR3 nucleotides are TGTGCCAGCAGTCCCGTCCGGGGAAATTCACCCCTCCACTTT.

The V call is TRBV19, the J call TRBJ1-1; 7 bases line up with TRBD1. V shed 10 bases and J 0 bases; nucleotides not matched to a gene: 11. CDR1 is LNHDA and CDR2 is SQIVND in the germline V gene (reference sequence). The CDR3 contains 15 residues. Here the CDR3 DNA reads TGTGCCACCCAGTGGGACAGAGGAATGAACACTGAAGCTTTCTTT. This codes for CATQWDRGMNTEAFF.

This clonotype has just a few counts. The gene calls are TRBV5-1 and TRBJ1-1, with D maybe TRBD1 (5 bases). The CDR3 spans 14 residues. The germline V gene has CDR1 SGHRS and CDR2 YFSETQ. The ends were cut back, 4 bases at V and 4 bases at J, with 14 bases in the middle. The CDR3 protein is CASSPSGGSTEAFF. The CDR3 DNA follows: TGCGCCAGCAGCCCGAGTGGGGGGTCCACTGAAGCTTTCTTT.

Only a few counts were recorded for this clonotype. The V call is TRBV30, the J call TRBJ1-2; D not resolved. The V end lost 0 bases, the J end lost 4 bases, and 3 bases lay between the germline ends. CDR3 length: 11 amino acids. Germline CDR1 is GTSNPN and CDR2 is SVGIG (reference sequence). Here the CDR3 reads CAWSVRYGYTF. The CDR3 DNA sequence: TGTGCCTGGAGTGTACGCTATGGCTACACCTTC. The entire variable domain, with the rest obtained from reference TRBV30 and TRBJ1-2, is as follows: SQTIHQWPATLVQPVGSPLSLECTVEGTSNPNLYWYRQAAGRGLQLLFYSVGIGQISSEVPQNLSASRPQDRQFILSSKKLLLSDSGFYLCAWSVRYGYTFGSGTRLTVV.

A few counts support this clonotype. V gene TRBV29-1 combines with J gene TRBJ1-2; D is undetermined. The CDR3 spans 15 residues. V gave up 3 bases and J gave up 0 bases, with 14 bases separating them. CDR1 and CDR2 from the germline V gene are SQVTM and ANQGSEA. CDR3 sequence reads: CSVEVPRATNYGYTF. The DNA for the CDR3 is TGCAGCGTTGAGGTCCCCCGGGCCACTAACTATGGCTACACCTTC.

The chain carries TRBV12-3 or TRBV12-4 and TRBJ2-1; the match to TRBD1 covers 7 bases. Trimming at V came to 2 bases and at J to 10 bases, leaving 8 bases not matched to a gene. The CDR3 sequence is 14 residues long. The CDR3 here is CASSLFGVGQEQFF. The DNA of the CDR3 is TGTGCCAGCAGTTTATTCGGGGTGGGACAGGAGCAGTTCTTC.

This chain links TRBV29-1 with TRBJ1-2; TRBD1 matches at 7 bases. CDR1 and CDR2 from the germline V gene are SQVTM and ANQGSEA. The CDR3 loop spans 14 amino acids. J was trimmed by 3 bases and V by 6 bases; bases with no gene match: 10. The CDR3 here is CSVKQQGVDYGYTF. The CDR3 bases are TGCAGCGTCAAACAGCAGGGGGTTGACTATGGCTACACCTTC.

This clonotype was observed once. This CDR3 is CASSLGQGGDEQYF. The CDR3 nucleotides read TGTGCCAGCAGCTTGGGCCAGGGAGGCGACGAGCAGTACTTC. The V and J genes are TRBV11-2 and TRBJ2-7; a weak D match, TRBD2 (6 bases). CDR3 length equals 14 residues. The V and J ends lost 3 bases and 5 bases respectively, with 14 bases between them. Germline CDR1 reads SGHAT; CDR2 reads FQNNGV.

V gene TRBV29-1 combines with J gene TRBJ1-1, with D tentatively TRBD1 (5 bases). In germline, CDR1 is SQVTM, CDR2 ANQGSEA. V shed 6 bases and J shed 3 bases, with 17 bases lying between them. This CDR3 contains 14 residues. The CDR3 region is CSVPNKGRDTEAFF. The CDR3 coding sequence is TGCAGCGTCCCCAATAAGGGGCGCGACACTGAAGCTTTCTTT.

This rearrangement joins TRBV27 to TRBJ2-1; no reliable D call. Trimming shortened V by 5 bases and J by 6 bases, and 11 bases separated the two germline ends. CDR3 length: 13 amino acids. The germline CDR1 and CDR2 sequences are MNHEY and SMNVEV (reference sequence). The CDR3 DNA is TGTGCCAGCAGTCGAACTTTCGTCAATGAGCAGTTCTTC. Translation gives CASSRTFVNEQFF.

This rearrangement joins TRBV29-1 to TRBJ1-2; a weak D match, TRBD1 (6 bases). Trimming cost V 5 bases and J 5 bases, with 24 bases left between them. The V gene's germline CDR1 is SQVTM and CDR2 ANQGSEA. The length of the CDR3 is 16 residues. The CDR3 spells CSVPKGWGAEAYGYTF. The DNA of the CDR3 is TGCAGCGTTCCGAAGGGTTGGGGGGCCGAAGCATATGGCTACACCTTC. Filled out from reference TRBV29-1 and TRBJ1-2, the complete variable domain reads SAVISQKPSRDICQRGTSLTIQCQVDSQVTMMFWYRQQPGQSLTLIATANQGSEATYESGFVIDKFPISRPNLTFSTLTVSNMSPEDSSIYLCSVPKGWGAEAYGYTFGSGTRLTVV.

The chain is built from TRBV11-2 and TRBJ1-2, with 7 bases fitting TRBD1. The CDR3 is 16 amino acids. The germline gives CDR1 SGHAT, CDR2 FQNNGV. Trimming took 2 bases from V and 3 from J; bases not matched to a gene: 9. The CDR3 protein is CASSLPRRGQDYGYTF. DNA for the CDR3: TGTGCCAGCAGCTTACCGAGGAGGGGGCAGGACTATGGCTACACCTTC.

The chain employs TRBV20-1 and TRBJ2-1; D call uncertain. This CDR3 region has 12 residues. Germline values: CDR1 DFQATT, CDR2 SNEGSKA (reference sequence). Trimming cost V 7 bases and J 2 bases, with 9 bases left between them. The CDR3 region is CSGPSTYNEQFF. The CDR3 DNA follows: TGCAGTGGGCCATCGACCTACAATGAGCAGTTCTTC.

The chain links TRBV5-1 to TRBJ2-1, with 12 nucleotides matching TRBD1. Trimming removed 0 bases from V and 9 bases from J; junction bases left unmatched: 4. The CDR3 covers 15 residues. Germline CDR1 is SGHRS and CDR2 is YFSETQ. The CDR3, as DNA: TGCGCCAGCAGCTTGGAAGGGACAGGGGGCAGTGAGCAGTTCTTC. It specifies CASSLEGTGGSEQFF.

The J gene is TRBJ2-3, the V gene TRBV10-3; no reliable D call. The CDR3 consists of 14 residues. From germline, CDR1 is ENHRY and CDR2 SYGVKD. V lost 3 bases, J lost 0 bases, and 7 bases lay in between. DNA of the CDR3: TGTGCCATCAGTGAACCACATAGCACAGATACGCAGTATTTT. Translating gives CAISEPHSTDTQYF.

The genes are TRBV7-9 and TRBJ2-3; 10 nucleotides line up with TRBD2. The CDR3 sequence is 16 residues long. V lost 5 bases to trimming and J lost 6 bases; unmatched junction nucleotides: 11. Germline assignment: CDR1 SEHNR and CDR2 FQNEAQ (reference sequence). CDR3 loop: CASSPPLAGLPDTQYF. CDR3 in DNA: TGTGCCAGCAGCCCACCACTAGCGGGGCTCCCGGATACGCAGTATTTT.

The chain employs TRBV9 and TRBJ2-1, with D maybe TRBD2 (6 bases). The CDR3 contains 15 residues. From germline, CDR1 is SGDLS and CDR2 YYNGEE. Trimming cost V 0 bases and J 0 bases, with 7 bases left between them. CDR3 region: CASSVVGGSYNEQFF. CDR3 nucleotide sequence: TGTGCCAGCAGCGTAGTCGGGGGCTCCTACAATGAGCAGTTCTTC.

This sequence joins TRBV7-8 and TRBJ2-5, with TRBD2 identical over 9 bases. The trim removed 5 bases at V and 5 bases at J, leaving 6 bases unmatched. Germline CDR1 SGHVS, CDR2 FQNEAQ. The CDR3 totals 14 residues. Here the CDR3 DNA reads TGTGCCAGCAGCATCGGGACTAGCCCCGAGACCCAGTACTTC. It encodes CASSIGTSPETQYF.

This clonotype showed up just once. The V and J genes are TRBV19 and TRBJ1-2; 7 positions agree with TRBD1. This CDR3 contains 13 residues. The germline V gene has CDR1 LNHDA and CDR2 SQIVND (reference sequence). Trimming at V came to 3 bases and at J to 5 bases, leaving 3 bases not matched to a gene. Here the CDR3 reads CASSITGEYGYTF. CDR3 in DNA: TGTGCCAGTAGTATTACAGGGGAATATGGCTACACCTTC. The full variable domain, its missing parts supplied by reference TRBV19 and TRBJ1-2, is DGGITQSPKYLFRKEGQNVTLSCEQNLNHDAMYWYRQDPGQGLRLIYYSQIVNDFQKGDIAEGYSVSREKKESFPLTVTSAQKNPTAFYLCASSITGEYGYTFGSGTRLTVV.

This chain joins TRBV7-8 and TRBJ2-2, with 8 positions matching TRBD1. V was clipped by 3 bases and J by 5 bases; unmatched bases: 5. Germline-derived CDR1 and CDR2 are SGHVS and FQNEAQ. The CDR3 extends over 15 amino acids. CDR3 DNA: TGTGCCAGCAGCTTCAGGACAGGGAAGACCGGGGAGCTGTTTTTT. It codes for CASSFRTGKTGELFF.

The count of this clonotype is one. The rearrangement links TRBV3-1 to TRBJ1-4, with D possibly matching TRBD1 (5 bases). V was shortened by 4 bases and J by 8 bases, with 11 bases between the two germline ends. This CDR3 has 13 amino acids. Germline V gene data show CDR1 as LGHDT and CDR2 as YNNKEL (reference sequence). DNA of the CDR3: TGTGCCAGCAGCCTCGCGGCAGGGGAAAAACTGTTTTTT. As protein: CASSLAAGEKLFF. Variable domain in full (rest from reference TRBV3-1 and TRBJ1-4): DTAVSQTPKYLVTQMGNDKSIKCEQNLGHDTMYWYKQDSKKFLKIMFSYNNKELIINETVPNRFSPKSPDKAHLNLHINSLELGDSAVYFCASSLAAGEKLFFGSGTQLSVL.

This chain joins TRBV7-9 and TRBJ1-1; no reliable D call. The germline V and J ends were trimmed by 5 bases and 1 base, with 8 bases remaining between them. The CDR3 is 13 amino acids. Germline lookup yields CDR1 SEHNR and CDR2 FQNEAQ (reference sequence). The CDR3 region is CASSRGQNTEAFF. The CDR3 coding sequence is TGTGCCAGCAGCCGTGGGCAGAACACTGAAGCTTTCTTT.

The V call is TRBV5-4, the J call TRBJ2-5; TRBD1 aligns across 12 bases. The V and J ends lost 4 bases and 5 bases, in that order; junction bases with no gene match: 6. CDR3 length: 15 amino acids. CDR1 is SGHNT and CDR2 is YYREEE in the germline V gene (reference sequence). Here the CDR3 reads CASSPGQGAGETQYF. The CDR3 nucleotides are TGTGCCAGCAGCCCGGGACAGGGGGCTGGGGAGACCCAGTACTTC.

V and J are TRBV12-5 and TRBJ2-1; no clear D. V was trimmed by 1 base and J by 6 bases, leaving 7 bases between them. Germline loops: CDR1 LGHNT, CDR2 FRNRAP. The CDR3 extends over 13 amino acids. The CDR3 is CASGLGSINEQFF. Written as DNA, the CDR3 is TGTGCTAGTGGTTTGGGTAGCATCAATGAGCAGTTCTTC.

The CDR3 spells CASSLGDRDLGAFF. The CDR3 bases are TGTGCCAGCAGCTTAGGTGATCGAGACCTTGGAGCTTTCTTT. The chain combines TRBV13 with TRBJ1-1; no clear D. Germline loops: CDR1 PRHDT, CDR2 FYEKMQ (reference sequence). Trimming cost V 0 bases and J 10 bases, with 15 bases left between them. The CDR3 sequence is 14 residues long.

The chain links TRBV13 to TRBJ2-7; a possible D gene is TRBD1 (6 bases). V gave up 3 bases and J gave up 5 bases, with 11 bases separating them. Germline CDR1 is PRHDT and CDR2 is FYEKMQ (reference sequence). The CDR3 is 13 amino acids. The CDR3 nucleotides are TGTGCCAGCAGCTTCACAGGGTCCCACGAGCAGTACGTC. Amino acid sequence: CASSFTGSHEQYV.